The 19 T cell receptor beta chains given below trace back to one sample, sequenced in a study of blood T cell repertoires in COVID-19. This table comes from immunoSEQ multiplex PCR, and its TCRdb copy is limited to in-frame clones, with some not included. Among approximately 140,000 clones, around 87% were seen once, and the ten largest hold roughly 2.1%. Sequencing was performed on peripheral blood. The receptor source for this set is a man aged 70-80 years with active COVID-19.

The V and J genes are TRBV19 and TRBJ2-7; 9 bases align to TRBD1. Germline values: CDR1 LNHDA, CDR2 SQIVND (reference sequence). Trimming took 3 bases from V and 4 from J; bases not matched to a gene: 4. This CDR3 contains 14 residues. The DNA of the CDR3 is TGTGCCAGTAGTATGGGGACAGGGATTTACGAGCAGTACTTC. Translation: CASSMGTGIYEQYF.

CDR3 bases: TGTGCCAGCAGCCGAACTCGGACAGGCAGCTACGAGCAGTACTTC. It yields the protein CASSRTRTGSYEQYF. The chain carries TRBV16 and TRBJ2-7; 7 nucleotides match TRBD1. The CDR3 covers 15 residues. The germline gives CDR1 KGHSY, CDR2 FQNENV. After removal of 4 bases from V and 3 bases from J, the junction contained 9 bases not matched to a gene.

The chain links TRBV7-9 to TRBJ2-5, with D possibly being TRBD2 (6 bases). Trimming removed 5 bases from V and 4 bases from J, with 14 bases in between. The CDR3 has 14 amino acids. Germline lookup yields CDR1 SEHNR and CDR2 FQNEAQ (reference sequence). The CDR3 loop reads CASSPEGIGETQYF. Here the CDR3 DNA reads TGTGCCAGCAGCCCGGAGGGGATTGGAGAGACCCAGTACTTC.

This chain joins TRBV27 and TRBJ2-3, with TRBD2 identical over 8 bases. Trimming cost V 5 bases and J 4 bases; bases outside gene matches: 5. The CDR3 consists of 14 residues. Looked up from germline, CDR1 is MNHEY and CDR2 is SMNVEV (reference sequence). CDR3 loop: CASSGLAGADTQYF. The DNA for the CDR3 is TGTGCCAGCAGTGGGCTAGCGGGTGCAGATACGCAGTATTTT.

The chain combines TRBV7-9 with TRBJ2-2; 9 positions agree with TRBD2. V shed 2 bases and J 3 bases; nucleotides not matched to a gene: 13. The CDR3 length is 19 residues. CDR1 and CDR2 (germline): SEHNR, FQNEAQ (reference sequence). The DNA for the CDR3 is TGTGCCAGCAGCTTATCTTTCTCTAGCGGGACGGCGTACACCGGGGAGCTGTTTTTT. Translating it yields CASSLSFSSGTAYTGELFF.

The gene calls are TRBV7-9 and TRBJ2-7; tentatively, D is TRBD2 (5 bases). V dropped 5 bases and J dropped 5 bases, with 19 bases sitting between them. The V gene's germline CDR1 is SEHNR and CDR2 FQNEAQ (reference sequence). This CDR3 region has 15 residues. The CDR3 coding sequence is TGTGCCAGCAGCCCCCGGGATCAAGGGCCCCACGAGCAGTACTTC. This codes for CASSPRDQGPHEQYF.

V usage is TRBV7-6 and J usage is TRBJ2-7; 10 bases match TRBD2. The CDR3 has 15 amino acids. V gave up 6 bases and J gave up 6 bases; unmatched junction bases: 11. CDR1 SGHVS and CDR2 FNYEAQ come from the germline V gene. DNA for the CDR3: TGTGCCAGCAGTCCCGAAGCGGGAGGGGACGGCGAGCAGTACTTC. Translation: CASSPEAGGDGEQYF.

The chain carries TRBV2 and TRBJ2-5; 8 nucleotides agree with TRBD1. The J segment lost 1 base and the V segment lost 4 bases, leaving 5 bases of the junction unmatched. The CDR3 consists of 15 residues. Germline values: CDR1 SNHLY, CDR2 FYNNEI. The CDR3 sequence: CASSAGQAFQETQYF. The CDR3 nucleotides are TGTGCCAGCAGTGCGGGACAGGCGTTCCAAGAGACCCAGTACTTC.

The chain joins TRBV5-4 to TRBJ1-1, with 7 bases aligning to TRBD1. The trim removed 3 bases at V and 1 base at J, leaving 9 bases unmatched. This CDR3 contains 16 residues. Germline V gene sequence: CDR1 SGHNT, CDR2 YYREEE (reference sequence). CDR3 residues: CASSWGGQVSNTEAFF. The CDR3 bases are TGTGCCAGCAGCTGGGGAGGACAGGTATCGAACACTGAAGCTTTCTTT.

This CDR3 reads CASSIGGDTEAFF. Here the CDR3 DNA reads TGTGCCAGCAGTATCGGGGGGGACACTGAAGCTTTCTTT. The V gene is TRBV6-5, the J gene TRBJ1-1, with D tentatively TRBD1 (5 bases). V lost 5 bases and J 3 bases, leaving 10 bases between the germline ends. The CDR3 length is 13 residues. Germline CDR1 MNHEY, CDR2 SVGAGI.

A single count supports this clone. The chain is built from TRBV2 and TRBJ1-5; tentative D call: TRBD1 (5 bases). Trimming pared 8 bases from V and 6 bases from J, leaving 14 bases between. CDR1 is SNHLY and CDR2 is FYNNEI in the germline V gene. CDR3 length: 13 amino acids. In nucleotides, the CDR3 is TGTGCCAGCGGAGGTCAGGGAGGTCAGCCCCAGCATTTT. Translating it yields CASGGQGGQPQHF.

The chain employs TRBV27 and TRBJ2-7; 7 bases align to TRBD2. The CDR3 spans 13 residues. Trimming at V came to 2 bases and at J to 6 bases, leaving 4 bases not matched to a gene. CDR1 is MNHEY, CDR2 SMNVEV, per germline (reference sequence). The CDR3 spells CASSLGLVFEQYF. In nucleotides, the CDR3 is TGTGCCAGCAGTTTAGGACTAGTGTTCGAGCAGTACTTC.

The rearrangement links TRBV4-3 to TRBJ1-1; 8 bases line up with TRBD1. Per the germline V gene, CDR1 is LGHNA and CDR2 is YSLEER. This CDR3 has 16 residues. Trimming at V came to 0 bases and at J to 0 bases, leaving 3 bases not matched to a gene. Here the CDR3 reads CASSQDATGVNTEAFF. Here the CDR3 DNA reads TGCGCCAGCAGCCAAGACGCGACAGGGGTGAACACTGAAGCTTTCTTT.

The chain joins TRBV12-3 or TRBV12-4 to TRBJ2-2; possible D gene TRBD2, 6 bases. The CDR3 extends over 13 amino acids. V shed 3 bases and J shed 10 bases, with 12 bases lying between them. The CDR3: CASSLGGSKELFF. The CDR3 coding sequence is TGTGCCAGCAGTTTGGGGGGATCGAAGGAGCTGTTTTTT.

The chain has TRBV19 and TRBJ1-4; 7 bases align to TRBD1. This CDR3 is 14 amino acids long. Germline-derived CDR1 and CDR2 are LNHDA and SQIVND (reference sequence). Trimming took 5 bases from V and 3 from J; bases not matched to a gene: 3. DNA for the CDR3: TGTGCCAGTAGTGTGACAGGGTCTAATGAAAAACTGTTTTTT. The encoded protein is CASSVTGSNEKLFF.

The chain is built from TRBV19 and TRBJ1-4; D is unclear. The CDR3 is 13 residues long. Deletions cut 2 bases from V and 7 bases from J, with 8 bases between. CDR1 LNHDA and CDR2 SQIVND come from the germline V gene (reference sequence). DNA for the CDR3: TGTGCCAGTAGTATACAGCGTGGTGAAAAACTGTTTTTT. It yields the protein CASSIQRGEKLFF.

This clone appeared a single time. The rearrangement links TRBV5-1 to TRBJ2-5, with D perhaps TRBD1 (5 bases). CDR1 is SGHRS, CDR2 YFSETQ, per germline. CDR3 length equals 14 residues. V gave up 1 base and J gave up 2 bases, with 9 bases separating them. The CDR3 spells CASSLRGLQETQYF. CDR3 nucleotide sequence: TGCGCCAGCAGCTTGAGGGGCTTACAAGAGACCCAGTACTTC. Using reference TRBV5-1 and TRBJ2-5 for the parts outside the CDR3, the full variable domain is KAGVTQTPRYLIKTRGQQVTLSCSPISGHRSVSWYQQTPGQGLQFLFEYFSETQRNKGNFPGRFSGRQFSNSRSEMNVSTLELGDSALYLCASSLRGLQETQYFGPGTRLLVL.

V gene TRBV7-2 combines with J gene TRBJ2-3; the D is unclear. V was trimmed by 5 bases and J by 5 bases, leaving 11 bases between them. This CDR3 is 13 amino acids long. CDR1 and CDR2 (germline): SGHTA, FQGNSA. CDR3: CASSPPPGDTQYF. For the CDR3, the DNA is TGTGCCAGCAGCCCCCCCCCAGGAGATACGCAGTATTTT.

The chain uses TRBV29-1 and TRBJ1-1, with D perhaps matching TRBD1 (5 bases). The germline CDR1 and CDR2 sequences are SQVTM and ANQGSEA. The CDR3 is 17 amino acids. V lost 0 bases and J lost 7, with 24 bases in between. CDR3 bases: TGCAGCGTTGAAGAATCCCGGGCCAGGGTGTCGAAAAATGAAGCTTTCTTT. Protein: CSVEESRARVSKNEAFF.